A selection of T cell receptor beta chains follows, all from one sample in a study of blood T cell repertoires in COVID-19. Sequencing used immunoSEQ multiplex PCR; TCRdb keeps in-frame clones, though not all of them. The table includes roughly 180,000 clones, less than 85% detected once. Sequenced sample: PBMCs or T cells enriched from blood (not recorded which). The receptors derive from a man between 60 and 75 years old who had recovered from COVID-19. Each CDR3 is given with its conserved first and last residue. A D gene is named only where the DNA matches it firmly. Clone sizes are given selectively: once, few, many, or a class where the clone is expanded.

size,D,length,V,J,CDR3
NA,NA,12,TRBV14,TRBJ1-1,CASSQEASQAFF
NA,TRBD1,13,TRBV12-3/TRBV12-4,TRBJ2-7,CAGDRAHLYEQYF
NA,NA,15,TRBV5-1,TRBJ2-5,CASSLATGFQETQYF
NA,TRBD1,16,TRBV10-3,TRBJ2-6,CANSDRAGWGANVLTF
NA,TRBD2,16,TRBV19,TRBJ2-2,CASSILGTSAAGELFF
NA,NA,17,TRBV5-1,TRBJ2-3,CASSVHLQGIITDTQYF
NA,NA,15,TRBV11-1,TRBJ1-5,CASSLDGEGNQPQHF
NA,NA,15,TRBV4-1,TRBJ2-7,CASSEWRKKSYEQYF
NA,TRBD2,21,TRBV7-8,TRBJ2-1,CASSLRLRGRTSGKLVNEQFF
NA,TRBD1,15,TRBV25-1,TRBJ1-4,CASSEYGTGKEKLFF
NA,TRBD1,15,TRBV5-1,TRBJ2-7,CASSSSGQGTEQQYF
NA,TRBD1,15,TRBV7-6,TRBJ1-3,CASSPGTGNENTIYF
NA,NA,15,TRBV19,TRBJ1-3,CASSPERDSGNTIYF
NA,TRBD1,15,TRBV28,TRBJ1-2,CASIPGQGHFYGYTF
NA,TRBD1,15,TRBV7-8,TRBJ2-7,CASTFYATGAHEQYF
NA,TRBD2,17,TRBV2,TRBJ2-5,CASSGGGFVVSAETQYF
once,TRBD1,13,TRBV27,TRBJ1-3,CASSPDREDTIYF
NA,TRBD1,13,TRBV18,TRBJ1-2,CASSPGQGGGYTF
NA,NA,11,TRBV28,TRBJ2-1,CASSLSREQFF
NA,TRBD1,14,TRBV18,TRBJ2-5,CASSPRTGVETQYF
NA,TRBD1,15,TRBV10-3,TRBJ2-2,CAIRPGTANTGELFF
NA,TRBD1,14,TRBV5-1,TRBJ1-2,CASSLGQGVRGYTF
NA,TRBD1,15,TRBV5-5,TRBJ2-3,CASGLNTGGTDTQYF
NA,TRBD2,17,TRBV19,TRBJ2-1,CASSTRTSGSLGNEQFF
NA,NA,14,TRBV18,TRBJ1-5,CASSLGSANQPQHF
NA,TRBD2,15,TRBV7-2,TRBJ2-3,CASVLSGGMGDTQYF
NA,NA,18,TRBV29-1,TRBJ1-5,CSVAGIIGVGSGNQPQHF
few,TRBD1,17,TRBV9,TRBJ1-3,CASSVSGQGSIGNTIYF
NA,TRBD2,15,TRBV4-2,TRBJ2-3,CASSLSGGGTDTQYF
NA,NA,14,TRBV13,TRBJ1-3,CATQPSSGGNTIYF
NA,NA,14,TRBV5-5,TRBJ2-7,CASSFPQGSYEQYF
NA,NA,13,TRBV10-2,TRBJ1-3,CASRDNSGNTIYF
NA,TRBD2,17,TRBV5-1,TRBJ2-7,CASSHGGLAGLHYEQYF
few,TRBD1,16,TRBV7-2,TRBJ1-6,CASSLRQGGQGSPLHF
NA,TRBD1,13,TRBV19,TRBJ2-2,CASTHRGTGELFF
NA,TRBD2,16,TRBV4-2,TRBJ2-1,CASSQVAGLAGGEQFF